Presented here are 3 T cell receptor beta chains from one specimen sequenced in a study of blood T cell repertoires in COVID-19. Sequencing was performed with immunoSEQ multiplex PCR; in TCRdb, only in-frame clones are kept and a portion is missing. The sample lists about 670,000 clones; 75% to 90% were seen once. Material: peripheral blood. Receptor source: a woman under 30 with acute or convalescent COVID-19.

V gene TRBV7-9 combines with J gene TRBJ1-4; TRBD1 matches at 9 bases. The germline V gene encodes CDR1 SEHNR and CDR2 FQNEAQ (reference sequence). The CDR3 is made up of 17 amino acids. After removal of 2 bases from V and 3 bases from J, the junction contained 7 bases not matched to a gene. Here the CDR3 DNA reads TGTGCCAGCAGCTTATCCCCTCGACAGGGGGCTAATGAAAAACTGTTTTTT. This gives the protein CASSLSPRQGANEKLFF.

This clone was seen just once. This chain uses TRBV7-2 with TRBJ1-3; possible D gene TRBD1, 5 bases. The V gene lost 2 bases and the J gene lost 1 base, with 15 bases spanning the gap. The CDR3 runs to 17 residues. CDR1 is SGHTA and CDR2 is FQGNSA in the germline V gene. CDR3 sequence: CASSLRGRSLSGNTIYF. CDR3 DNA sequence: TGTGCCAGCAGCTTACGGGGGAGAAGCTTGTCTGGAAACACCATATATTTT.

Comments on this clone: At one of its ends the junction is not consistent with the germline gene, which may arise from a read error. The J gene is TRBJ2-7, the V gene TRBV11-2; D is perhaps TRBD1 (5 bases). The CDR3 totals 13 residues. Germline-derived CDR1 and CDR2 are SGHAT and FQNNGV. The CDR3 bases are TGTGCCAGCAGCCATGGCGGTGGGGCCTTCATCAATTTC. Protein sequence: CASSHGGGAFINF.